This entry features one T cell receptor (beta chain) sequence. Its antigen remains unknown. The CDR3 is made up of 17 amino acids. Germline V gene sequence: CDR1 DFQATT, CDR2 SNEGSKA (reference sequence). Losses at the gene ends were 0 bases for V and 5 bases for J; bases not matched to a gene: 12. TCRdb re-called the 5' RACE reads with MiXCR, one entry per CDR3 protein. The sample lists around 130,000 distinct CDR3 sequences; under 20% were seen once. The data derive from a study of CD8 T cells in ankylosing spondylitis. Points from the study as a whole: A TCR beta motif of under 10 highly homologous variants appeared characteristic of ankylosing spondylitis blood. Significant enrichment of disease-linked clones was reportedly seen in matched ankylosing spondylitis synovial fluid.

The sequenced material came from blood, either unsorted or a sorted T cell fraction (not recorded which). The rearrangement links TRBV20-1 to TRBJ1-4; 7 bases line up with TRBD1. This clonotype was sampled from a male donor with ankylosing spondylitis. The CDR3 loop is CSARDLGPGGANEKLFF. The CDR3, as DNA: TGCAGTGCTAGAGATCTAGGGCCAGGGGGGGCGAATGAAAAACTGTTTTTT.